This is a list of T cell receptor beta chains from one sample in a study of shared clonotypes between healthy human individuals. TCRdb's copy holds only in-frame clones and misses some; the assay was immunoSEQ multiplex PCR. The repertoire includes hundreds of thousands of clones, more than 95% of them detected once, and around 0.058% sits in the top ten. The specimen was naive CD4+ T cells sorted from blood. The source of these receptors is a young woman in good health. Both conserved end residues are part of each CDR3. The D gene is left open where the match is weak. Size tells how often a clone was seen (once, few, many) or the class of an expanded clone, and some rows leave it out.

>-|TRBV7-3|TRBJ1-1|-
CASSFAVNTEAFF
TGTGCCAGCAGCTTCGCAGTGAACACTGAAGCTTTCTTT
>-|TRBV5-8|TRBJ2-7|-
CASSLVRTRVQQYF
TGTGCCAGCAGCTTGGTAAGAACTCGCGTGCAGCAGTACTTC
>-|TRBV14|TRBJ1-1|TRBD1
CASSPNRGRDTEAFF
TGTGCCAGCAGCCCCAACAGGGGTCGCGACACTGAAGCTTTCTTT
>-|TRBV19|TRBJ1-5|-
CASRAPYSNQPQHF
TGTGCCAGTAGAGCACCTTATAGCAATCAGCCCCAGCATTTT
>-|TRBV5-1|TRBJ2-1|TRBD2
CASSLAGTSGYNEQFF
TGCGCCAGCAGCTTAGCCGGGACTAGCGGATACAATGAGCAGTTCTTC
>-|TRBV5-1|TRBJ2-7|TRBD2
CASSGIGLAGTYEQYF
TGCGCCAGCAGCGGGATAGGGCTAGCGGGAACCTACGAGCAGTACTTC
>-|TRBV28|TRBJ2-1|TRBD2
CASGFGLVAANNEQFF
TGTGCCAGCGGATTCGGACTAGTGGCCGCAAACAATGAGCAGTTCTTC
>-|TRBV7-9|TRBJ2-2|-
CASSLRPRDTYTGELFF
TGTGCCAGCAGCTTACGTCCCCGGGACACCTACACCGGGGAGCTGTTTTTT
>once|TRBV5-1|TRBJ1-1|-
CASSLGQTANTEAFF
TGCGCCAGCAGCTTGGGACAGACCGCGAACACTGAAGCTTTCTTT
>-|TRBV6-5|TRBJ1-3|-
CASREVGSSGNTIYF
TGTGCCAGCAGAGAGGTGGGGAGCTCTGGAAACACCATATATTTT
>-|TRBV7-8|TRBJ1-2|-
CASSLGVGGDGYTF
TGTGCCAGCAGCTTAGGGGTGGGGGGCGATGGCTACACCTTC
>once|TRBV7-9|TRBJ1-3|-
CASSSAGSGNTIYF
TGTGCCAGCAGCTCGGCAGGGTCTGGAAACACCATATATTTT
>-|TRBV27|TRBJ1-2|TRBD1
CASSFLSDRAFYNYGYTF
TGTGCCAGCAGTTTTTTGTCAGACAGGGCCTTCTACAACTATGGCTACACCTTC
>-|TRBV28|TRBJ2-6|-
CASSGLSPVLSSGANVLTF
TGTGCCAGCAGTGGCCTGAGCCCAGTTCTTTCGTCTGGGGCCAACGTCCTGACTTTC
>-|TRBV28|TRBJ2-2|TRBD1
CASTSPGQGSTGELFF
TGTGCCAGCACCTCACCGGGACAGGGGAGCACCGGGGAGCTGTTTTTT
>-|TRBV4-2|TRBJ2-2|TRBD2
CASSHKTWREIGGELFF
TGTGCCAGCAGCCACAAGACCTGGCGGGAGATTGGCGGGGAGCTGTTTTTT
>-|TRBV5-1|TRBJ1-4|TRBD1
CASSRETGLNEKLFF
TGCGCCAGCAGCAGGGAGACAGGGTTGAATGAAAAACTGTTTTTT
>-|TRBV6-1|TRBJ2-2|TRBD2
CASRGLAVVGELFF
TGTGCCAGCAGGGGACTAGCGGTGGTCGGGGAGCTGTTTTTT
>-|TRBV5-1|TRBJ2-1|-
CASSLLARAGLSYNEQFF
TGCGCCAGCAGCTTGCTAGCCCGAGCGGGCCTCTCCTACAATGAGCAGTTCTTC
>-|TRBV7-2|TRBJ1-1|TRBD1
CASNPTGRYTEAFF
TGTGCCAGCAACCCGACAGGGAGGTACACTGAAGCTTTCTTT
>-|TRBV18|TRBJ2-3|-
CASSPLPEDTQYF
TGTGCCAGCTCACCACTCCCCGAAGATACGCAGTATTTT
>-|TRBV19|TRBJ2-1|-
CASSIILAGNEQFF
TGTGCCAGTAGTATAATTCTCGCCGGTAATGAGCAGTTCTTC
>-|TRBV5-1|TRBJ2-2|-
CASSLEVTGELFF
TGCGCCAGCAGCTTGGAAGTTACCGGGGAGCTGTTTTTT
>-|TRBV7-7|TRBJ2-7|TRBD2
CASSLGFGTIAQYF
TGTGCCAGCAGCTTAGGTTTTGGGACTATCGCCCAGTACTTC
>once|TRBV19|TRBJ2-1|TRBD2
CASKDSGRAEQFF
TGTGCCAGTAAAGATAGCGGGAGGGCTGAGCAGTTCTTC
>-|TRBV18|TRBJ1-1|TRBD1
CASSDRGNTEAFF
TGTGCCAGCTCAGACAGGGGAAACACTGAAGCTTTCTTT
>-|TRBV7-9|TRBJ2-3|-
CASSSSRVRSTDTQYF
TGTGCCAGCAGCAGCTCGCGGGTTCGGTCGACAGATACGCAGTATTTT
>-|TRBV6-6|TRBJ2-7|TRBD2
CASSYLSAAGAYEQYF
TGTGCCAGCAGTTATTTGTCGGCGGCGGGAGCCTACGAGCAGTACTTC
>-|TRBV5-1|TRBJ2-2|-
CASSSDRRTGELFF
TGCGCCAGCAGCTCCGACCGGAGGACCGGGGAGCTGTTTTTT
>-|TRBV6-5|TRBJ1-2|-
CASSYADGRYGYTF
TGTGCCAGCAGTTACGCGGACGGGAGATATGGCTACACCTTC
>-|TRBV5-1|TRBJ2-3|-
CASSPKSTSTDTQYF
TGCGCCAGCAGCCCGAAATCGACTAGCACAGATACGCAGTATTTT
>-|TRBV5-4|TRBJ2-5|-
CASSSGSSQETQYF
TGTGCCAGCAGCTCTGGATCGTCCCAAGAGACCCAGTACTTC
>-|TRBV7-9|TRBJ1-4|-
CASSPRGGKLFF
TGTGCCAGCAGCCCACGGGGGGGGAAACTGTTTTTT
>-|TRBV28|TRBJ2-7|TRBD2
CASSSPSGGRGTYEQYF
TGTGCCAGCAGTTCTCCTAGCGGGGGGAGAGGAACCTACGAGCAGTACTTC
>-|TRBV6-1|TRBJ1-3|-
CASSEDRPVSGNTIYF
TGTGCCAGCAGTGAAGACAGACCGGTCTCTGGAAACACCATATATTTT
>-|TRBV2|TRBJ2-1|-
CASSELGQGRNEQFF
TGTGCCAGCAGTGAACTTGGGCAGGGTCGGAATGAGCAGTTCTTC
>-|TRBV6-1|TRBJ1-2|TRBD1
CASNERGQGARGYTF
TGTGCCAGCAATGAAAGGGGACAGGGGGCGCGGGGCTACACCTTC
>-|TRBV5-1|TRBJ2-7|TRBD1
CASSLDAVGQGYEQYF
TGCGCCAGCAGCTTGGATGCCGTGGGACAGGGCTACGAGCAGTACTTC
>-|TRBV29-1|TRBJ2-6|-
CSVQMDFSGANVLTF
TGCAGCGTCCAAATGGATTTCTCTGGGGCCAACGTCCTGACTTTC
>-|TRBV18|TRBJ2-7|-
CASSLNTDTYEQYF
TGTGCCAGCTCACTGAACACGGATACCTACGAGCAGTACTTC
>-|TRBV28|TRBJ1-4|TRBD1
CASRQGVGEKLFF
TGTGCCAGTAGACAGGGCGTCGGTGAAAAACTGTTTTTT
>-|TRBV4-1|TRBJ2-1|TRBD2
CASSHPAGVSYNEQFF
TGCGCCAGCAGCCATCCAGCGGGAGTGTCCTACAATGAGCAGTTCTTC
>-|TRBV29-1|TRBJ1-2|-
CSVQGGTEGYTF
TGCAGCGTGCAGGGAGGTACCGAGGGCTACACCTTC
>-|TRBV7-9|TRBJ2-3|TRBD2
CASSTGTSGKGTDTQYF
TGTGCCAGCAGCACCGGGACTAGCGGGAAAGGAACAGATACGCAGTATTTT
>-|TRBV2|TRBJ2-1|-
CASSENGRGRTYEQFF
TGTGCCAGCAGTGAAAACGGCAGGGGAAGGACCTATGAGCAGTTCTTC
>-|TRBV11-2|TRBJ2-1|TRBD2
CASSFLAGTHSNEQFF
TGTGCCAGCAGCTTCCTAGCGGGAACCCACAGTAATGAGCAGTTCTTC
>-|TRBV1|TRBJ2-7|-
CTSSHVVLADYEQYF
TGCACCAGCAGCCATGTCGTCCTAGCGGATTACGAGCAGTACTTC
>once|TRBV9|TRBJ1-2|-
CASSARTFHGYTF
TGTGCCAGCAGCGCACGGACCTTTCATGGCTACACCTTC
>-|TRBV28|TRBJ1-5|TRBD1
CASSSGQGDQPQHF
TGTGCCAGCAGTTCCGGACAGGGGGATCAGCCCCAGCATTTT
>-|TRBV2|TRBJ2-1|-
CASSSPTVVEQFF
TGTGCCAGCAGTAGCCCCACGGTAGTTGAGCAGTTCTTC
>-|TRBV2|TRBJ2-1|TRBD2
CASSPSGSYNEQFF
TGTGCCAGCAGTCCAAGCGGGAGTTACAATGAGCAGTTCTTC
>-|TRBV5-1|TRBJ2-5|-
CASSLVGETQYF
TGCGCCAGCAGCTTGGTGGGAGAGACCCAGTACTTC
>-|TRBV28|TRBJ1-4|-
CASSPSGDATNEKLFF
TGTGCCAGCAGCCCCTCCGGGGATGCAACTAATGAAAAACTGTTTTTT